This entry concerns a single TCR beta chain. Its antigen is as yet unknown. Produced via immunoSEQ multiplex PCR; TCRdb's table is partial and in-frame only. The sample lists approximately 46,000 clones; around 29% were seen once. The sample comes from a study of tumour-infiltrating T cells in Burkitt lymphoma. Whole-study context: Survival, overall and progression-free, tracked with productive clonality.

Per germline, CDR1 SEHNR and CDR2 FQNEAQ (reference sequence). Trimming stripped 8 bases from V and 0 bases from J, with 13 bases between. The CDR3 sequence is 14 residues long. Whole-study findings and limits: Public clonotypes, several, appeared across numerous Burkitt lymphoma patients.

Sequenced material: tumor tissue. The clonotype was recovered from a human donor with Burkitt lymphoma. This chain links TRBV7-9 with TRBJ1-1; no clear D. The CDR3 reads CASVGRSMNTEAFF. CDR3 in DNA: TGTGCCAGCGTAGGTCGGAGTATGAACACTGAAGCTTTCTTT.